Listed here are 17 T cell receptor beta chains from one sample, sequenced in a study of T cell responses to AZD1222 COVID-19 vaccine. Clones were sequenced by immunoSEQ multiplex PCR, and TCRdb holds only the in-frame ones, with some missing. The sample consists of about 140,000 clones, approximately 92% of them appearing once. Sample: peripheral blood, taken 28 days after the second AZD1222 dose. These TCRs come from an adult who received the AZD1222 COVID-19 vaccine.

The genes are TRBV7-2 and TRBJ1-1; 7 positions match TRBD1. The V and J ends lost 6 bases and 0 bases, in that order; junction bases with no gene match: 7. CDR1 and CDR2 (germline): SGHTA, FQGNSA. This CDR3 has 15 residues. The CDR3 DNA reads as TGTGCCAGCAGACCCTCGACAGGGATGAACACTGAAGCTTTCTTT. Protein sequence: CASRPSTGMNTEAFF.

The CDR3 spells CASSVEGFSSYNSPLHF. The CDR3 nucleotides read TGTGCCAGCAGCGTAGAAGGGTTCAGCTCCTATAATTCACCCCTCCACTTT. This chain links TRBV9 with TRBJ1-6; D gene ambiguous. There are 17 residues in the CDR3. The germline gives CDR1 SGDLS, CDR2 YYNGEE. V was trimmed by 0 bases and J by 0 bases, leaving 10 bases between them.

This chain links TRBV4-1 with TRBJ1-6; 7 nucleotides agree with TRBD1. Germline V gene sequence: CDR1 MGHRA, CDR2 YSYEKL. The trim removed 4 bases at V and 7 bases at J, leaving 4 bases unmatched. The CDR3 is 14 amino acids. The CDR3 sequence is CASSLGTANSPLHF. Here the CDR3 DNA reads TGCGCCAGCAGCCTCGGGACAGCCAATTCACCCCTCCACTTT.

This clone turned up a few times. The CDR3 loop reads CATSRDGVGQPQHF. The DNA of the CDR3 is TGTGCCACCAGCAGAGACGGGGTGGGTCAGCCCCAGCATTTT. The V gene is TRBV15, the J gene TRBJ1-5; no firm D call. The CDR3 contains 14 residues. V was cut by 0 bases and J by 6 bases, with 9 bases left in between. In germline, CDR1 is LNHNV, CDR2 YYDKDF (reference sequence).

This chain uses TRBV18 with TRBJ1-4, with D uncertain. The CDR3 consists of 13 residues. Germline values: CDR1 KGHSH, CDR2 LQKENI. V was cut by 2 bases and J by 8 bases, with 9 bases left in between. The CDR3: CASSPGMLEKLFF. Written as DNA, the CDR3 is TGTGCCAGCTCACCAGGGATGTTGGAAAAACTGTTTTTT.

Only one count was recorded for this clone. The gene calls are TRBV6-5 and TRBJ1-2; D not certain. The V and J ends lost 4 bases and 8 bases respectively, with 14 bases between them. Germline assignment: CDR1 MNHEY and CDR2 SVGAGI. The CDR3 runs 13 residues. CDR3 sequence reads: CASSSGGSRGYTF. CDR3 in DNA: TGTGCCAGCAGTTCTGGCGGAAGCAGGGGCTACACCTTC.

The rearrangement joins TRBV4-1 to TRBJ1-4, with D maybe TRBD1 (6 bases). Trimming removed 8 bases from V and 2 bases from J, with 24 bases in between. Germline V lookup: CDR1 MGHRA, CDR2 YSYEKL. The CDR3 loop spans 18 amino acids. CDR3 bases: TGCGCCAGCGGCACCTATTTTCGGGGGCGTAGCACTAATGAAAAACTGTTTTTT. Translated: CASGTYFRGRSTNEKLFF.

The CDR3 DNA sequence: TGTGCCAGTAGTATTAACTCAGAAGGGCCCCAGCATTTT. As protein: CASSINSEGPQHF. The J gene is TRBJ1-5, the V gene TRBV19; D remains ambiguous. The CDR3 spans 13 residues. V was clipped by 3 bases and J by 9 bases, with 12 bases between them. Germline V gene lookup returns CDR1 LNHDA and CDR2 SQIVND (reference sequence).

This sequence joins TRBV19 and TRBJ2-3; tentative D call: TRBD2 (7 bases). The ends were cut back, 3 bases at V and 4 bases at J, with 14 bases in the middle. Germline CDR1 reads LNHDA; CDR2 reads SQIVND (reference sequence). CDR3 length: 15 amino acids. The CDR3 DNA sequence: TGTGCCAGTAGTATTTGGGCGGGGGCCTCAGATACGCAGTATTTT. Translation gives CASSIWAGASDTQYF.

This clone was recorded only once. The J gene is TRBJ2-1, the V gene TRBV9, with D perhaps matching TRBD1 (7 bases). The CDR3 length is 15 residues. V gave up 6 bases and J gave up 8 bases, with 21 bases separating them. CDR1 and CDR2 from the germline V gene are SGDLS and YYNGEE. The CDR3 DNA reads TGTGCCAGCAACCAACAGGGGAGGACGGTAGATGAGCAGTTCTTC. This encodes CASNQQGRTVDEQFF.

V and J are TRBV11-3 and TRBJ2-6; TRBD1 is a possible D gene (5 bases). Germline CDR1 and CDR2: SGHNT and YENEEA. The CDR3 runs to 17 residues. Trimming stripped 8 bases from V and 0 bases from J, with 17 bases between. The DNA of the CDR3 is TGTGCCAGCCATTCACAGGTAGATCGCTCTGGGGCCAACGTCCTGACTTTC. Protein product: CASHSQVDRSGANVLTF.

The chain employs TRBV7-8 and TRBJ2-1, with 11 bases aligning to TRBD2. The CDR3 totals 17 residues. Germline loops: CDR1 SGHVS, CDR2 FQNEAQ. V was pared by 4 bases and J by 4 bases, with 9 bases of the junction left unmatched. The chain's CDR3 is CASSSRIAGGRYNEQFF. The CDR3 bases are TGTGCCAGCAGCTCAAGAATAGCGGGGGGGCGGTACAATGAGCAGTTCTTC.

This chain links TRBV4-2 with TRBJ1-3, with 11 nucleotides matching TRBD1. The ends lost 3 bases at V and 0 bases at J; junction bases unmatched: 4. This CDR3 is 17 amino acids long. In germline, CDR1 is LGHNA, CDR2 YNFKEQ. CDR3: CASSHAGTGGSGNTIYF. The CDR3, as DNA: TGTGCCAGCAGCCACGCAGGGACAGGGGGCTCTGGAAACACCATATATTTT.

The rearrangement joins TRBV7-6 to TRBJ1-2; weak D call: TRBD1 (5 bases). Per the germline V gene, CDR1 is SGHVS and CDR2 is FNYEAQ. V lost 6 bases, J lost 2 bases, and 13 bases lay in between. The CDR3 loop spans 14 amino acids. The CDR3 region has the DNA TGTGCCAGCAGTGGCCCGGGACTAAACTATGGCTACACCTTC. This codes for CASSGPGLNYGYTF.

The chain couples TRBV7-9 to TRBJ2-1, with D tentatively TRBD1 or TRBD2 (5 bases each). The CDR3 consists of 15 residues. V lost 5 bases, J lost 0 bases, and 11 bases lay in between. In germline, CDR1 is SEHNR, CDR2 FQNEAQ (reference sequence). CDR3 residues: CASSRGRVSYNEQFF. The CDR3 region has the DNA TGTGCCAGCAGCCGGGGACGGGTCTCCTACAATGAGCAGTTCTTC.

J is TRBJ1-6 and V is TRBV19; TRBD1 matches at 9 bases. The CDR3 is made up of 14 amino acids. Germline CDR1 is LNHDA and CDR2 is SQIVND (reference sequence). With 11 bases clipped from V and 9 bases from J, the junction kept 11 bases outside the gene matches. DNA for the CDR3: TGTGCCGATGGGGGGGGACAGGGTTTTTCACCCCTCCACTTT. Translated, it gives CADGGGQGFSPLHF.

The chain couples TRBV3-1 (or the pseudogene TRBV3-2) to TRBJ1-1; 8 nucleotides line up with TRBD1. Germline lookup yields CDR1 LGHDT and CDR2 YNNKEL (reference sequence). With 5 bases clipped from V and 1 base from J, the junction kept 3 bases outside the gene matches. The CDR3 is 14 residues long. The DNA of the CDR3 is TGTGCCAGCAGCGCCGGGACAGGGAACACTGAAGCTTTCTTT. Translated: CASSAGTGNTEAFF.